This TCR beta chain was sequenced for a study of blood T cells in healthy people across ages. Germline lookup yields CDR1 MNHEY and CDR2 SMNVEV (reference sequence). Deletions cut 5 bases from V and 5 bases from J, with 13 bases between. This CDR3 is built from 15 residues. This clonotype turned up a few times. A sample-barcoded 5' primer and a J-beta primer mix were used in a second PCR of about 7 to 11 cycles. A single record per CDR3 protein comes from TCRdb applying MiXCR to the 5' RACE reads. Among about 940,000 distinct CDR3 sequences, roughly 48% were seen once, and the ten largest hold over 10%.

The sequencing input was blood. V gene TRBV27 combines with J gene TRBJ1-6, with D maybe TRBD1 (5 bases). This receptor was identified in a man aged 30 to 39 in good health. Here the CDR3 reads CASSGSGTHNSPLHF. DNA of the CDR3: TGTGCCAGCAGTGGATCAGGGACCCATAATTCACCCCTCCACTTT.